These 20 T cell receptor beta chains share one sample of origin, sequenced in a study of T cells in tuberculosis (dated by TCRdb to 2016 to 2019). Receptor amplification or capture employed the immunoSEQ multiplex PCR assay. Not all clones reach the TCRdb copy of this immuneACCESS table, which keeps in-frame sequences only. Checked studies attribute under half of the gap to unresolved V genes and leave the rest unexplained. The sample table shows about 43,000 clones, and approximately 94% are seen once. Under 2% of the sample is taken by the ten largest. Source material: PBMCs. These receptors came from a donor aged 10-29 years with latent tuberculosis or without tuberculosis infection. Some clones in this sample may be carry-over from other donors' samples.

The rearrangement uses TRBV7-8 and TRBJ2-7, with D possibly being TRBD2 (5 bases). The CDR3 extends over 16 amino acids. Germline loops: CDR1 SGHVS, CDR2 FQNEAQ. The V gene lost 2 bases and the J gene lost 4 bases, with 18 bases spanning the gap. The DNA for the CDR3 is TGTGCCAGCAGCTTAAATACCCGCTCGAGGGATTACGAGCAGTACTTC. This gives the protein CASSLNTRSRDYEQYF.

The chain joins TRBV5-1 to TRBJ2-3, with TRBD2 matching over 16 bases. The CDR3 runs 18 residues. The trim removed 3 bases at V and 0 bases at J, leaving 4 bases unmatched. Looked up from germline, CDR1 is SGHRS and CDR2 is YFSETQ. The CDR3 here is CASSWGLAGGPSTDTQYF. The CDR3, as DNA: TGCGCCAGCAGCTGGGGACTAGCGGGAGGGCCTAGCACAGATACGCAGTATTTT.

The J gene is TRBJ2-4, the V gene TRBV11-2; a possible D gene is TRBD1 (6 bases). The CDR3 is 13 residues long. Per germline, CDR1 SGHAT and CDR2 FQNNGV. The V end lost 4 bases, the J end lost 9 bases, and 13 bases lay between the germline ends. This chain's CDR3 is CASSSAGTPIQYF. DNA of the CDR3: TGTGCCAGCAGCTCCGCCGGGACACCCATTCAGTACTTC.

The chain combines TRBV28 with TRBJ1-2; D gene unclear. V lost 6 bases and J lost 8, with 10 bases in between. CDR1 is MDHEN, CDR2 SYDVKM, per germline. CDR3 size: 11 residues. The CDR3 sequence is CASSPGGGYTF. The DNA of the CDR3 is TGTGCCAGCAGCCCCGGCGGCGGCTACACCTTC.

This chain links TRBV7-3 with TRBJ2-1; D perhaps matches TRBD1 (5 bases). V lost 1 base, J lost 1 base, and 11 bases lay in between. Germline CDR1 reads SGHTA; CDR2 reads FQGTGA. The CDR3 has 16 amino acids. In DNA form, the CDR3 reads TGTGCCAGCAGCTTAATGGGGCAGGGATCCTACAATGAGCAGTTCTTC. Translation gives CASSLMGQGSYNEQFF.

The chain uses TRBV7-2 and TRBJ2-5; D is perhaps TRBD2 (7 bases). The V gene's germline CDR1 is SGHTA and CDR2 FQGNSA. The CDR3 spans 17 residues. Trimming stripped 5 bases from V and 2 bases from J, with 21 bases between. The CDR3 bases are TGTGCCAGCAGCAAAAGGGGGGGTTCGGCAATGCAAGAGACCCAGTACTTC. Encoded protein: CASSKRGGSAMQETQYF.

This chain joins TRBV28 and TRBJ1-1; 7 bases agree with TRBD1. The CDR3 runs to 15 residues. Germline-derived CDR1 and CDR2 are MDHEN and SYDVKM. Germline trimming cut 6 bases from V and 5 bases from J; bases unmatched to any gene: 12. This CDR3 reads CASRDRDRAWTEAFF. CDR3 DNA: TGTGCCAGCAGAGACCGAGACAGGGCATGGACTGAAGCTTTCTTT.

The chain is built from TRBV13 and TRBJ2-1; 10 nucleotides agree with TRBD2. The V gene end was trimmed by 5 bases and the J gene end by 0 bases; junction bases not matched to a gene: 4. Germline assignment: CDR1 PRHDT and CDR2 FYEKMQ (reference sequence). This CDR3 is 16 amino acids long. The CDR3 spells CASSQASGSSYNEQFF. The DNA for the CDR3 is TGTGCCAGCAGCCAAGCTAGCGGGAGCTCCTACAATGAGCAGTTCTTC.

V usage is TRBV5-6 and J usage is TRBJ2-6; D gene ambiguous. V was pared by 2 bases and J by 2 bases, with 8 bases between. CDR1 and CDR2 (germline): SGHDT, YYEEEE. This CDR3 is 15 amino acids long. The CDR3 reads CASSFLVTGANVLTF. CDR3 coding DNA: TGTGCCAGCAGCTTCCTTGTTACTGGGGCCAACGTCCTGACTTTC.

The DNA for the CDR3 is TGCGCCAGCAGCTTGGATGGGGGCGGCTATGGCTACACCTTC. It specifies CASSLDGGGYGYTF. This rearrangement joins TRBV5-1 to TRBJ1-2; D might be TRBD1 (6 bases). There are 14 residues in the CDR3. The germline gives CDR1 SGHRS, CDR2 YFSETQ. V dropped 0 bases and J dropped 4 bases, with 10 bases sitting between them.

The chain has TRBV4-1 and TRBJ1-2; D gene unclear. Germline loops: CDR1 MGHRA, CDR2 YSYEKL. This CDR3 is 12 amino acids long. The V end lost 0 bases, the J end lost 8 bases, and 7 bases lay between the germline ends. CDR3 bases: TGCGCCAGCAGCCAAGATAGCGGGGGCTACACCTTC. The encoded protein is CASSQDSGGYTF.

The CDR3 DNA reads as TGCGCCAGCAGCTTGGTTGGGACAGGGGGCACAGATACGCAGTATTTT. Translation: CASSLVGTGGTDTQYF. This chain joins TRBV5-1 and TRBJ2-3, with TRBD1 identical over 10 bases. The CDR3 has 16 residues. The V and J ends lost 0 bases and 1 base, in that order; junction bases with no gene match: 2. CDR1 and CDR2 (germline): SGHRS, YFSETQ.

The chain uses TRBV18 and TRBJ1-1; D call uncertain. CDR1 and CDR2 (germline): KGHSH, LQKENI. The germline V and J ends were trimmed by 8 bases and 1 base, with 11 bases remaining between them. The CDR3 covers 13 residues. The CDR3 protein is CASALNRNTEAFF. DNA for the CDR3: TGTGCCAGCGCCCTAAACAGGAACACTGAAGCTTTCTTT.

The J gene is TRBJ1-4, the V gene TRBV4-3; TRBD1 aligns across 7 bases. CDR1 is LGHNA and CDR2 is YSLEER in the germline V gene. V lost 2 bases and J lost 0; bases outside the gene matches: 15. The CDR3 totals 20 residues. The CDR3 DNA reads TGCGCCAGCAGCCAAAGAGTGGGACAGACTAGAACCTCAACTAATGAAAAACTGTTTTTT. This sequence encodes CASSQRVGQTRTSTNEKLFF.

The DNA of the CDR3 is TGCGCCAGCAGCTACGACACGGGGGCAGATACGCAGTATTTT. It translates to CASSYDTGADTQYF. This chain joins TRBV4-3 and TRBJ2-3; a possible D gene is TRBD2 (6 bases). This CDR3 is built from 14 residues. Germline V gene data show CDR1 as LGHNA and CDR2 as YSLEER. Trimming removed 5 bases at V and 4 bases at J, with 13 bases between.

This chain joins TRBV29-1 and TRBJ2-7; perhaps TRBD1 as D (6 bases). The CDR3 sequence is 13 residues long. V was pared by 6 bases and J by 0 bases, with 12 bases between. Germline lookup yields CDR1 SQVTM and CDR2 ANQGSEA. The CDR3 sequence is CSVRGQNSYEQYF. The CDR3 DNA reads TGCAGCGTGAGGGGACAAAACTCCTACGAGCAGTACTTC.

The genes are TRBV13 and TRBJ2-1; the match to TRBD2 covers 7 bases. This CDR3 spans 15 amino acids. Per germline, CDR1 PRHDT and CDR2 FYEKMQ (reference sequence). The V gene end was trimmed by 2 bases and the J gene end by 3 bases; junction bases not matched to a gene: 4. The CDR3 sequence is CASSLRLAVYNEQFF. The CDR3 coding sequence is TGTGCCAGCAGCTTAAGGCTAGCGGTCTACAATGAGCAGTTCTTC.

The chain has TRBV5-4 and TRBJ2-1; 11 bases line up with TRBD2. In germline, CDR1 is SGHNT, CDR2 YYREEE (reference sequence). Germline trimming cut 4 bases from V and 6 bases from J; bases unmatched to any gene: 3. The CDR3 totals 14 residues. CDR3 sequence: CASSNGTSGNEQFF. The CDR3 DNA follows: TGTGCCAGCAGCAACGGGACTAGCGGCAATGAGCAGTTCTTC.

The J gene is TRBJ2-7, the V gene TRBV30; tentative D call: TRBD2 (5 bases). Trimming removed 5 bases from V and 3 bases from J, with 14 bases in between. The CDR3 has 13 residues. The germline V gene has CDR1 GTSNPN and CDR2 SVGIG (reference sequence). The CDR3 region has the DNA TGTGCCTGGGCGGGTAGCGCCCGCTACGAGCAGTACTTC. Translated, it gives CAWAGSARYEQYF.

The rearrangement uses TRBV19 and TRBJ2-7; D unclear. This CDR3 contains 13 residues. V was trimmed by 3 bases and J by 3 bases, leaving 9 bases between them. Germline CDR1 and CDR2: LNHDA and SQIVND (reference sequence). CDR3 sequence (DNA): TGTGCCAGTAGTATTAACAGTGACTACGAGCAGTACTTC. Protein sequence: CASSINSDYEQYF. The variable domain in full, with the rest retrieved from reference TRBV19 and TRBJ2-7, is DGGITQSPKYLFRKEGQNVTLSCEQNLNHDAMYWYRQDPGQGLRLIYYSQIVNDFQKGDIAEGYSVSREKKESFPLTVTSAQKNPTAFYLCASSINSDYEQYFGPGTRLTVT.